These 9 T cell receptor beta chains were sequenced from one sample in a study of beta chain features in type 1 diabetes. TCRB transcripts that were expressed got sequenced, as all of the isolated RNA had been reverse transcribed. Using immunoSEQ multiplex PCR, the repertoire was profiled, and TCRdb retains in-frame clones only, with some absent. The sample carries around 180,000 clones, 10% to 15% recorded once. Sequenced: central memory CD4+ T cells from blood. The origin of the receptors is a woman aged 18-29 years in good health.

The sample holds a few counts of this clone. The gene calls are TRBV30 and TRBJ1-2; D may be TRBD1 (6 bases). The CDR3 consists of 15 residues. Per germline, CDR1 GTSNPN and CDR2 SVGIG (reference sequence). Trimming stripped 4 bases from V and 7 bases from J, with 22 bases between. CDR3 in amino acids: CAWTPRRGAATGYTF. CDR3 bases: TGTGCCTGGACCCCGCGCCGGGGGGCGGCGACTGGCTACACCTTC. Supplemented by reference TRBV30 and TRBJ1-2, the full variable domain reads SQTIHQWPATLVQPVGSPLSLECTVEGTSNPNLYWYRQAAGRGLQLLFYSVGIGQISSEVPQNLSASRPQDRQFILSSKKLLLSDSGFYLCAWTPRRGAATGYTFGSGTRLTVV.

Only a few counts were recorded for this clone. CDR3 amino acids: CASSSTGRTQYF. CDR3 nucleotide sequence: TGTGCCAGCAGTTCGACAGGGAGGACCCAGTACTTC. The chain couples TRBV28 to TRBJ2-5; 7 nucleotides align to TRBD1. Losses at the gene ends were 4 bases for V and 7 bases for J; bases not matched to a gene: 3. The CDR3 loop spans 12 amino acids. Germline V CDR1 and CDR2: MDHEN, SYDVKM.

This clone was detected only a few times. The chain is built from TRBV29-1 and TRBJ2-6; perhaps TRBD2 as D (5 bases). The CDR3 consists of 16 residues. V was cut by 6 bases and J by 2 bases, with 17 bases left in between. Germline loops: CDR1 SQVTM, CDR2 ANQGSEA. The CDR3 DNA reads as TGCAGCGTGAAGATGTCGGGGTTGGCTGGGGCCAACGTCCTGACTTTC. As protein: CSVKMSGLAGANVLTF.

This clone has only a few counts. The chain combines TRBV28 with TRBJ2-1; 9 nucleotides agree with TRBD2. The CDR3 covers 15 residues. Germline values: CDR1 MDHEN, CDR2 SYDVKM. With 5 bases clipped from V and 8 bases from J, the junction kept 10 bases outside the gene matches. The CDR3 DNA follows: TGTGCCAGCAGTGCCGGGACTAGCAGTTACGATGAGCAGTTCTTC. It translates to CASSAGTSSYDEQFF.

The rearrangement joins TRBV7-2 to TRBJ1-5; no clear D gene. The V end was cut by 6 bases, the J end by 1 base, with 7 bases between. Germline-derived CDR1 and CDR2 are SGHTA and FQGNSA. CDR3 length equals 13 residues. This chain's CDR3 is CASRRESNQPQHF. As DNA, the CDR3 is TGTGCCAGCAGACGGGAGAGCAATCAGCCCCAGCATTTT. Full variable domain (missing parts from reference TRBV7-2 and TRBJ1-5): GAGVSQSPSNKVTEKGKDVELRCDPISGHTALYWYRQSLGQGLEFLIYFQGNSAPDKSGLPSDRFSAERTGGSVSTLTIQRTQQEDSAVYLCASRRESNQPQHFGDGTRLSIL.

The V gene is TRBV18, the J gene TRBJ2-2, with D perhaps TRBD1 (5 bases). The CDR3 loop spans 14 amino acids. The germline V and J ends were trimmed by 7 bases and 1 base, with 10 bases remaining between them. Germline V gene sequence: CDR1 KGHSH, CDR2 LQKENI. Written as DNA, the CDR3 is TGTGCCAGCTGCCTAGGACAGAACACCGGGGAGCTGTTTTTT. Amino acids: CASCLGQNTGELFF. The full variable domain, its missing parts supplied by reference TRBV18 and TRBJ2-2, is NAGVMQNPRHLVRRRGQEARLRCSPMKGHSHVYWYRQLPEEGLKFMVYLQKENIIDESGMPKERFSAEFPKEGPSILRIQQVVRGDSAAYFCASCLGQNTGELFFGEGSRLTVL.

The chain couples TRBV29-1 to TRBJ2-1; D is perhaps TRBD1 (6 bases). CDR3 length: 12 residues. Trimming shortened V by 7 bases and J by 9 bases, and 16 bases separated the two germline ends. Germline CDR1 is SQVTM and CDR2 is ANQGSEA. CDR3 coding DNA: TGCAGCGCGAGATCACAGGGCGCTGAGCAGTTCTTC. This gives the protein CSARSQGAEQFF.

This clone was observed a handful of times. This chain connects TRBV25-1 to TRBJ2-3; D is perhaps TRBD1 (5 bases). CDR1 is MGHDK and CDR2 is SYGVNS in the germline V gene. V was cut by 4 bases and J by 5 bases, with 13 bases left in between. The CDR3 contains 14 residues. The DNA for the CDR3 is TGTGCCAGCAGTGTAGGGGAAGTGGGAGATACGCAGTATTTT. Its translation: CASSVGEVGDTQYF.

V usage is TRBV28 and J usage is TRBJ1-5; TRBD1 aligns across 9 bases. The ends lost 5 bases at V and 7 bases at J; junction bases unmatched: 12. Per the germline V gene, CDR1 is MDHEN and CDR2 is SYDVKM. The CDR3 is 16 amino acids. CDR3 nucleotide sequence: TGTGCCAGCAGTACCCAAGGACAGGGGCTAAGGCAGCCCCAGCATTTT. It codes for CASSTQGQGLRQPQHF.